The rows below give T cell receptor beta chains drawn from one sample of a study of T-cell reconstitution after alpha-beta-depleted transplantation in children. TCRdb itself ran the PCR reads through MiXCR, one entry per CDR3 protein. The repertoire holds approximately 240,000 distinct CDR3 sequences, with around 9.5% as singletons. This specimen was PBMCs from the stem cell graft donor, taken from the stem cell graft. These receptors all stem from a human donor who donated a stem cell graft to a child with acute lymphoblastic leukemia. Both conserved end residues are part of each CDR3. Fields, in order: D gene, J gene, clone size, V gene, CDR3 DNA, CDR3 protein. D genes are given only for firm matches. Clone size is shown for a subset of rows, as once, few, many or a class of expanded clone.

d_gene: -; j_gene: TRBJ1-4; abundance: -; v_gene: TRBV6-5; CDR3nt: TGTGCCAGCAGTTACTCTTCCCCCGGGAGTGAAAAACTGTTTTTT; CDR3aa: CASSYSSPGSEKLFF
d_gene: TRBD2; j_gene: TRBJ2-1; abundance: -; v_gene: TRBV7-9; CDR3nt: TGTGCCAGCGGGGGGGACGGCCTCAGTGAGCGGTTCTTC; CDR3aa: CASGGDGLSERFF
d_gene: -; j_gene: TRBJ1-2; abundance: many; v_gene: TRBV4-1; CDR3nt: TGCGCCAGCAGCCAAGAATCTTGGGACTATGGCTACACCTTC; CDR3aa: CASSQESWDYGYTF
d_gene: -; j_gene: TRBJ1-2; abundance: many; v_gene: TRBV3-1; CDR3nt: TGTGCCAGCAGCCAAGCTCTGATTAACTATGGCTACACCTTC; CDR3aa: CASSQALINYGYTF
d_gene: TRBD1; j_gene: TRBJ2-1; abundance: few; v_gene: TRBV20-1; CDR3nt: TGCAGTGCTTCCGGACAGGCCCCCAATGAGCAGTTCTTC; CDR3aa: CSASGQAPNEQFF
d_gene: -; j_gene: TRBJ1-4; abundance: -; v_gene: TRBV20-1; CDR3nt: TGCAGTGCTAGAGACCTTGAAAAACTGTTTTTT; CDR3aa: CSARDLEKLFF
d_gene: -; j_gene: TRBJ2-1; abundance: -; v_gene: TRBV7-2; CDR3nt: TGTGCCAGCAGACACTCGCATGAGCAGTTCTTC; CDR3aa: CASRHSHEQFF
d_gene: -; j_gene: TRBJ1-1; abundance: many; v_gene: TRBV7-9; CDR3nt: TGTGCCAGCAGCTTGAGAGACACCGACACTGAAGCTTTCTTT; CDR3aa: CASSLRDTDTEAFF
d_gene: -; j_gene: TRBJ1-2; abundance: many; v_gene: TRBV6-5; CDR3nt: TGTGCCAGCAGTTATCCCGGGGGCTACACCTTC; CDR3aa: CASSYPGGYTF
d_gene: -; j_gene: TRBJ1-4; abundance: -; v_gene: TRBV18; CDR3nt: TGTGCCAGCTCCTTGACTGATGGGGCCGCTAATGAAAAACTGTTTTTT; CDR3aa: CASSLTDGAANEKLFF
d_gene: -; j_gene: TRBJ1-4; abundance: -; v_gene: TRBV19; CDR3nt: TGTGCCAGTAGGAACGTAGGAGCAACTAATGAAAAACTGTTTTTT; CDR3aa: CASRNVGATNEKLFF
d_gene: -; j_gene: TRBJ2-3; abundance: -; v_gene: TRBV20-1; CDR3nt: TGCAGTGCTAGGGAGCGAAGCACAGATACGCAGTATTTT; CDR3aa: CSARERSTDTQYF
d_gene: -; j_gene: TRBJ2-7; abundance: -; v_gene: TRBV7-9; CDR3nt: TGTGCCAGCAGCATTATCCAACAGGCTGCCTCCTACGAGCAGTACTTC; CDR3aa: CASSIIQQAASYEQYF
d_gene: -; j_gene: TRBJ2-3; abundance: -; v_gene: TRBV27; CDR3nt: TGTGCCAGCAGTTTATGGGGGCCAGATACGCAGTATTTT; CDR3aa: CASSLWGPDTQYF
d_gene: -; j_gene: TRBJ2-1; abundance: few; v_gene: TRBV20-1; CDR3nt: TGCAGTGCTAGTTCCCAGGGCGTTGTGCAGTTCTTC; CDR3aa: CSASSQGVVQFF
d_gene: -; j_gene: TRBJ2-1; abundance: -; v_gene: TRBV18; CDR3nt: TGTGCCAGCTCACCACCGAGGCCGAAGACCAATGAGCAGTTCTTC; CDR3aa: CASSPPRPKTNEQFF
d_gene: -; j_gene: TRBJ2-1; abundance: -; v_gene: TRBV20-1; CDR3nt: TGCAGTGCTAGGAATGATGAGCAGTTCTTC; CDR3aa: CSARNDEQFF
d_gene: -; j_gene: TRBJ1-4; abundance: -; v_gene: TRBV6-5; CDR3nt: TGTGCCAGCAGTTACGGTGGTTCCTTAGGGGAAAAACTGTTTTTT; CDR3aa: CASSYGGSLGEKLFF
d_gene: TRBD1; j_gene: TRBJ2-5; abundance: few; v_gene: TRBV10-2; CDR3nt: TGCGCCAGCAGTGAGCAAGCGGGACAGGGGACAGAGACCCAGTACTTC; CDR3aa: CASSEQAGQGTETQYF
d_gene: TRBD2; j_gene: TRBJ2-1; abundance: -; v_gene: TRBV20-1; CDR3nt: TGCAGTGCTAGAAGGGGAGCGGGGTCCAATGAGCAGTTCTTC; CDR3aa: CSARRGAGSNEQFF
d_gene: TRBD1; j_gene: TRBJ2-3; abundance: few; v_gene: TRBV24-1; CDR3nt: TGTGCCACCAGTGACTCCGGGACAGGGGGTCGGGCGCAGTATTTT; CDR3aa: CATSDSGTGGRAQYF
d_gene: -; j_gene: TRBJ2-6; abundance: -; v_gene: TRBV2; CDR3nt: TGTGCCAGCAGTGAACAGGGTGCAGGGGCCAACGTCCTGACTTTC; CDR3aa: CASSEQGAGANVLTF
d_gene: TRBD1; j_gene: TRBJ1-1; abundance: -; v_gene: TRBV12-3/TRBV12-4; CDR3nt: TGTGCCAGCAAACACTACGGGACAGTGAACACTGAAGCTTTCTTT; CDR3aa: CASKHYGTVNTEAFF
d_gene: -; j_gene: TRBJ2-7; abundance: few; v_gene: TRBV14; CDR3nt: TGTGCCAGCAGCCAAGAATTGGGCAGTTCACTCTACGAGCAGTACTTC; CDR3aa: CASSQELGSSLYEQYF
d_gene: -; j_gene: TRBJ2-2; abundance: many; v_gene: TRBV9; CDR3nt: TGTGCCAGCAGCGTTACAGGGACCGGGACCGGGGAGCTGTTTTTT; CDR3aa: CASSVTGTGTGELFF
d_gene: -; j_gene: TRBJ1-5; abundance: many; v_gene: TRBV7-2; CDR3nt: TGTGCCAGCAGCTCGGAACAAGGGCAGGGCTTGGGAGCTGGCAATCAGCCCCAGCATTTT; CDR3aa: CASSSEQGQGLGAGNQPQHF
d_gene: -; j_gene: TRBJ1-1; abundance: few; v_gene: TRBV5-1; CDR3nt: TGCGCCAGCAGCTTGGCAGAGGAGGGGGGAGCTTTCTTT; CDR3aa: CASSLAEEGGAFF
d_gene: TRBD1; j_gene: TRBJ2-2; abundance: -; v_gene: TRBV10-1; CDR3nt: TGCGCCAGCAGTCGGGGGACAGGAATGAACACCGGGGAGCTGTTTTTT; CDR3aa: CASSRGTGMNTGELFF
d_gene: -; j_gene: TRBJ2-6; abundance: -; v_gene: TRBV20-1; CDR3nt: TGCAGTGCTACGGGGTCTGGGGCCAACGTCCTGACTTTC; CDR3aa: CSATGSGANVLTF
d_gene: -; j_gene: TRBJ2-2; abundance: -; v_gene: TRBV6-5; CDR3nt: TGTGCCAGCAGTTACTTTCGGGGTACGGACACCGGGGAGCTGTTTTTT; CDR3aa: CASSYFRGTDTGELFF
d_gene: -; j_gene: TRBJ1-4; abundance: many; v_gene: TRBV10-3; CDR3nt: TGTGCCATCGGTGGAACTAATGAAAAACTGTTTTTT; CDR3aa: CAIGGTNEKLFF
d_gene: TRBD1; j_gene: TRBJ1-4; abundance: few; v_gene: TRBV7-2; CDR3nt: TGTGCCAGCAGCTTAGAGGGACAGAGAAGAAAACTGTTTTTT; CDR3aa: CASSLEGQRRKLFF
d_gene: TRBD2; j_gene: TRBJ2-2; abundance: -; v_gene: TRBV4-1; CDR3nt: TGCGCCAGCAGCCAAGATAGCGGGGGGAACACCGGGGAGCTGTTTTTT; CDR3aa: CASSQDSGGNTGELFF
d_gene: TRBD1; j_gene: TRBJ1-2; abundance: few; v_gene: TRBV2; CDR3nt: TGTGCCAGCAGTGAATCAACAGGGGCGGGCTACACCTTC; CDR3aa: CASSESTGAGYTF
d_gene: TRBD2; j_gene: TRBJ2-3; abundance: many; v_gene: TRBV10-3; CDR3nt: TGTGCCATTGCGGGGGGGGGGACAGATACGCAGTATTTT; CDR3aa: CAIAGGGTDTQYF
d_gene: TRBD1; j_gene: TRBJ1-4; abundance: few; v_gene: TRBV20-1; CDR3nt: TGCAGTGCTAGAGAATCAGGGGGACATGAAAAACTGTTTTTT; CDR3aa: CSARESGGHEKLFF
d_gene: -; j_gene: TRBJ2-6; abundance: -; v_gene: TRBV7-9; CDR3nt: TGTGCCACCGAGTCTGGGGCCAACGTCCTGACTTTC; CDR3aa: CATESGANVLTF
d_gene: -; j_gene: TRBJ1-3; abundance: many; v_gene: TRBV6-5; CDR3nt: TGTGCCAGCAGTTACTCAAGATCCAGCTCTGGAAACACCATATATTTT; CDR3aa: CASSYSRSSSGNTIYF
d_gene: -; j_gene: TRBJ1-3; abundance: -; v_gene: TRBV20-1; CDR3nt: TGCAGTGCTAGAGATTGGGCAGATGGAAACACCATATATTTT; CDR3aa: CSARDWADGNTIYF
d_gene: TRBD2; j_gene: TRBJ2-7; abundance: few; v_gene: TRBV20-1; CDR3nt: TGCTGTGCTAGCCACGGGACTAGCGGGGGGCGTGGGAACGAGCAGTACTTC; CDR3aa: CCASHGTSGGRGNEQYF
d_gene: TRBD1; j_gene: TRBJ1-2; abundance: few; v_gene: TRBV6-1; CDR3nt: TGTGCCAGCAGAAACAGGGGCCGGGGGGACGACGTCTATGGCTACACCTTC; CDR3aa: CASRNRGRGDDVYGYTF
d_gene: -; j_gene: TRBJ2-5; abundance: -; v_gene: TRBV12-3/TRBV12-4; CDR3nt: TGTGCCAGCAATTTAGGACGGAGCCAAGAGACCCAGTACTTC; CDR3aa: CASNLGRSQETQYF
d_gene: TRBD1; j_gene: TRBJ2-7; abundance: many; v_gene: TRBV20-1; CDR3nt: TGCAGTGCTAACCCCACGACAGGGGGCGAGTTCTACGAGCAGTACTTC; CDR3aa: CSANPTTGGEFYEQYF
d_gene: -; j_gene: TRBJ2-2; abundance: many; v_gene: TRBV20-1; CDR3nt: TGCAGTGCTAGCCGCGCGGCGAACACCGGGGAGCTGTTTTTT; CDR3aa: CSASRAANTGELFF
d_gene: TRBD2; j_gene: TRBJ2-5; abundance: many; v_gene: TRBV11-2; CDR3nt: TGTGCCAGCAGCTTAGGTCCCCATAGCGGGGGGGCCGGAAAGACCCAGTACTTC; CDR3aa: CASSLGPHSGGAGKTQYF